The 15 T cell receptor beta chains presented below share a single source sample, sequenced in a study of T cell responses to AZD1222 COVID-19 vaccine. Libraries were prepared by immunoSEQ multiplex PCR; TCRdb keeps only in-frame clonotypes and omits some of them. The sample consists of about 110,000 clones, under 90% of them appearing once. The source material was peripheral blood, sampled on day 0 of AZD1222 vaccination. These receptor sequences come from an adult in good health.

J is TRBJ1-4 and V is TRBV27, with 11 bases matching TRBD1. Unmatched junction bases numbered 15, after V lost 7 bases and J lost 8 bases. The CDR3 is 17 residues long. The germline gives CDR1 MNHEY, CDR2 SMNVEV (reference sequence). The CDR3 reads CASTHWPGQGAEEKLFF. CDR3 nucleotide sequence: TGTGCCAGCACACATTGGCCCGGACAGGGGGCTGAGGAAAAACTGTTTTTT. Variable domain in full (rest from reference TRBV27 and TRBJ1-4): EAQVTQNPRYLITVTGKKLTVTCSQNMNHEYMSWYRQDPGLGLRQIYYSMNVEVTDKGDVPEGYKVSRKEKRNFPLILESPSPNQTSLYFCASTHWPGQGAEEKLFFGSGTQLSVL.

The V and J genes are TRBV7-9 and TRBJ1-5; D uncertain. Trimming cost V 3 bases and J 7 bases, with 13 bases left between them. Germline assignment: CDR1 SEHNR and CDR2 FQNEAQ (reference sequence). The CDR3 is 14 residues long. Written as DNA, the CDR3 is TGTGCCAGCAGCTTTTTCGGCGGCGGCCAGCCCCAGCATTTT. This sequence encodes CASSFFGGGQPQHF.

The V gene is TRBV19, the J gene TRBJ2-2; 12 bases align to TRBD2. The V gene end was trimmed by 2 bases and the J gene end by 3 bases; junction bases not matched to a gene: 19. Germline V lookup: CDR1 LNHDA, CDR2 SQIVND (reference sequence). The CDR3 is 22 residues long. CDR3 residues: CASSILSRASGRASLDTGELFF. The CDR3 coding sequence is TGTGCCAGTAGTATACTCTCTAGGGCTAGCGGGAGGGCCTCTCTAGACACCGGGGAGCTGTTTTTT.

The gene calls are TRBV7-9 and TRBJ1-4; perhaps TRBD1 as D (5 bases). Germline lookup yields CDR1 SEHNR and CDR2 FQNEAQ (reference sequence). Trimming pared 0 bases from V and 0 bases from J, leaving 11 bases between. The CDR3 length is 17 residues. In DNA form, the CDR3 reads TGTGCCAGCAGCTTAGCGGTTACAGGAGCAACTAATGAAAAACTGTTTTTT. Translated, it gives CASSLAVTGATNEKLFF.

This clone came up a few times. This chain uses TRBV2 with TRBJ1-1; D is unresolved. Germline-derived CDR1 and CDR2 are SNHLY and FYNNEI. V dropped 5 bases and J dropped 1 base, with 11 bases sitting between them. The CDR3 covers 14 residues. Here the CDR3 DNA reads TGTGCCAGCAGTTTCCTTCCTACGAACACTGAAGCTTTCTTT. Translation gives CASSFLPTNTEAFF.

The chain joins TRBV5-8 to TRBJ2-1; D call uncertain. V shed 2 bases and J shed 8 bases, with 5 bases lying between them. Germline lookup yields CDR1 SGHTS and CDR2 YDEGEE. The CDR3 is made up of 11 amino acids. The CDR3 DNA is TGTGCCAGCAGCTTCCTAGATGAGCAGTTCTTC. It is translated as CASSFLDEQFF.

V is TRBV19 and J is TRBJ1-4; TRBD1 might be the D (5 bases). CDR1 and CDR2 (germline): LNHDA, SQIVND (reference sequence). This CDR3 has 16 amino acids. Between the trimmed V and J ends, which lost 5 bases and 3 bases, there was a span of 16 bases. Written as DNA, the CDR3 is TGTGCCAGTAGTCGAACCCGGGGCGCAGCTAATGAAAAACTGTTTTTT. This translates into CASSRTRGAANEKLFF.

The gene calls are TRBV19 and TRBJ1-5, with D perhaps matching TRBD1 (5 bases). Germline V gene data show CDR1 as LNHDA and CDR2 as SQIVND (reference sequence). This CDR3 has 16 residues. V was shortened by 4 bases and J by 6 bases, with 19 bases between the two germline ends. The CDR3 sequence: CASSSIPGIIGQPQHF. The CDR3 nucleotides read TGTGCCAGTAGTAGTATCCCAGGGATTATCGGTCAGCCCCAGCATTTT. The full variable domain, with the rest looked up from reference TRBV19 and TRBJ1-5, is DGGITQSPKYLFRKEGQNVTLSCEQNLNHDAMYWYRQDPGQGLRLIYYSQIVNDFQKGDIAEGYSVSREKKESFPLTVTSAQKNPTAFYLCASSSIPGIIGQPQHFGDGTRLSIL.

The V call is TRBV27, the J call TRBJ2-1; 8 nucleotides match TRBD2. V shed 8 bases, J shed 0 bases, and the junction held 6 bases outside the gene matches. The length of the CDR3 is 15 residues. Germline V gene data show CDR1 as MNHEY and CDR2 as SMNVEV (reference sequence). Here the CDR3 DNA reads TGTGCCAGCGCCCCGGGGACTAGCTCCTACAATGAGCAGTTCTTC. Protein product: CASAPGTSSYNEQFF.

V gene TRBV9 combines with J gene TRBJ1-1; 8 bases line up with TRBD1. The CDR3 runs 13 residues. The germline CDR1 and CDR2 sequences are SGDLS and YYNGEE. V lost 0 bases, J lost 8 bases, and 3 bases stayed unmatched. The CDR3 DNA follows: TGTGCCAGCAGCGTAGCGACAGGGGCGGAAGCTTTCTTT. It translates to CASSVATGAEAFF.

The chain carries TRBV10-3 and TRBJ1-6, with D unclear. The CDR3 length is 14 residues. Germline V gene lookup returns CDR1 ENHRY and CDR2 SYGVKD. Trimming left V 4 bases short and J 14 bases short, with 18 bases between. Written as DNA, the CDR3 is TGTGCCATCAGTGCTGGGAGTCTTAATAGGACCCTCCACTTT. It is translated as CAISAGSLNRTLHF.

This clone came up once. Other nucleotide sequences in the sample specify the same CDR3. J is TRBJ2-7 and V is TRBV18; D gene uncertain. The V and J ends lost 2 bases and 1 base respectively, with 6 bases between them. The CDR3 sequence is 13 residues long. The germline CDR1 and CDR2 sequences are KGHSH and LQKENI. The CDR3 protein is CASSPENSYEQYF. DNA for the CDR3: TGTGCCAGCTCACCAGAGAATTCCTACGAGCAGTACTTC.

The rearrangement links TRBV10-3 to TRBJ2-1, with 9 bases lining up with TRBD2. The ends lost 7 bases at V and 0 bases at J; junction bases unmatched: 13. The V gene's germline CDR1 is ENHRY and CDR2 SYGVKD. CDR3 length equals 18 residues. CDR3: CAITTRTAGGSSYNEQFF. The CDR3 nucleotides read TGTGCCATCACCACCCGGACGGCGGGAGGGAGCTCCTACAATGAGCAGTTCTTC.

The CDR3 DNA is TGTGCCAGCAGTGGCGGGACAGGGGGCGCGTGGACCCAGTACTTC. Residues: CASSGGTGGAWTQYF. The chain combines TRBV2 with TRBJ2-5; TRBD1 agrees at 12 bases. V dropped 4 bases and J dropped 7; count of bases not matched to a gene: 7. CDR3 length equals 15 residues. The germline V gene encodes CDR1 SNHLY and CDR2 FYNNEI.

The CDR3 is CAIRTGSFTGELFF. CDR3 DNA: TGTGCCATCCGGACAGGGTCGTTCACCGGGGAGCTGTTTTTT. The chain links TRBV19 to TRBJ2-2; TRBD1 matches 8 bases. Germline lookup yields CDR1 LNHDA and CDR2 SQIVND (reference sequence). Germline trimming cut 10 bases from V and 4 bases from J; bases unmatched to any gene: 8. The CDR3 extends over 14 amino acids. Filled out from reference TRBV19 and TRBJ2-2, the complete variable domain reads DGGITQSPKYLFRKEGQNVTLSCEQNLNHDAMYWYRQDPGQGLRLIYYSQIVNDFQKGDIAEGYSVSREKKESFPLTVTSAQKNPTAFYLCAIRTGSFTGELFFGEGSRLTVL.